One TCR beta chain is described in this entry. Its binding antigen is unknown. One base away there is no much larger clone; base qualities are not given. At one collaborating source in Seattle, patients were enrolled during active infection and were followed longitudinally through the course of disease. Whole blood was collected in K2EDTA tubes by collaborating institutions according to the institutions' own protocols. For TCRbeta analysis, collaborators shipped samples in one of three forms: frozen whole blood, isolated PBMCs, or DNA extracted from either of those sample types. The data are from a study of blood T cell repertoires in COVID-19 (dated by TCRdb to 2020 to 2021). A note on the overall study: Samples from collaborators originated in the United States, Italy and Spain and spanned both the acute and convalescent phases of COVID-19. The material from the prospective study consisted of cDNA or gDNA derived from T cells, B-cell-depleted T cells, or PBMCs. Deeply sampled blood TCRbeta repertoires from subjects exposed to, actively infected with, or recovered from COVID-19 were included in the dataset. The repertoires were made available in a free public database intended to serve as a resource for research on the immune response to SARS-CoV-2. Samples were obtained from the ongoing ImmuneRACE study (first 160 participants) and from 1,000 to 1,500 subjects provided by 6 global collaborators. A de-identified subject ID, COVID-19 status, age in years and sex were almost always included in the sample metadata. Where available, HLA class I and class II types were taken from metadata supplied by the sample provider and were not determined by assay-based typing.

On the study overall, not on this receptor specifically: The quantity of clinical and demographic metadata differed by source and by participant and was supplied without curation.

V has 1 base trimmed and J has 2 bases trimmed; junction bases matching no gene number 4. Including cysteine and phenylalanine, the CDR3 has 16 amino acids. Of all the DNA, just the CDR3 is kept, 48 bases in frame from base 1. CDR1 and CDR2 are read off the germline V gene as SGHTA and FQGNSA. TCRbeta CDR3 regions were amplified from genomic DNA using the immunoSEQ Assay, a bias-controlled multiplex PCR. The study's processing was this. The number of nucleated cells in each sample was estimated by amplification of reference gene primers within the assay. To quantify the absolute abundance of each unique TCRbeta CDR3 rearrangement, sequence reads were collapsed and filtered. Productive Simpson clonality was computed per sample as the square root of Simpson's diversity index over productive rearrangements. Sourced from immuneACCESS, this table was stored by TCRdb with only in-frame sequences that have V and J called. A share of the clones is absent; for the studies checked, an unresolved V gene accounts for under half, and the remainder has no known explanation. V, J and clone size were drawn from that table, and D and trimming were deduced from the DNA. The sample contains roughly 300,000 clones, 89% of them found a single time. The leading ten clones occupy approximately 1.8% of the sample.

The chain couples TRBV7-2 to TRBJ1-5; 8 middle bases align to TRBD1. The sequenced sample consisted of peripheral blood. The origin of this receptor is a woman aged 25 to 39 with COVID-19, enrolled during active disease. The CDR3 region has the sequence CASSLGTGRGNQPQHF. DNA sequence: TGTGCCAGCAGCTTAGGGACAGGGAGGGGCAATCAGCCCCAGCATTTT. The entire variable domain, with the stretches around the CDR3 drawn from the reference TRBV7-2 and TRBJ1-5 proteins, is GAGVSQSPSNKVTEKGKDVELRCDPISGHTALYWYRQSLGQGLEFLIYFQGNSAPDKSGLPSDRFSAERTGGSVSTLTIQRTQQEDSAVYLCASSLGTGRGNQPQHFGDGTRLSIL.